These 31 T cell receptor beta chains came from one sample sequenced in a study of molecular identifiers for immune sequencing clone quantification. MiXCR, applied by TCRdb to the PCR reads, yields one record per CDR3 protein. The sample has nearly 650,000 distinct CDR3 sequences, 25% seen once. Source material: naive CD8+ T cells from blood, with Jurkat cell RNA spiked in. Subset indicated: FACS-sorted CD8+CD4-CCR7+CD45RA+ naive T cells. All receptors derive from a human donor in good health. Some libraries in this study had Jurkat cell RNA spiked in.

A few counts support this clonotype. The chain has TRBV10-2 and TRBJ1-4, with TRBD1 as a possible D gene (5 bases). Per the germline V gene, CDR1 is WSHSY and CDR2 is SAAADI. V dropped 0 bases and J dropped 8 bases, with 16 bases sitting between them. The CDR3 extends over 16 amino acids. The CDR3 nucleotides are TGCGCCAGCAGTGAGTCGACGGGGGGAATGGGAGAAAAACTGTTTTTT. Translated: CASSESTGGMGEKLFF.

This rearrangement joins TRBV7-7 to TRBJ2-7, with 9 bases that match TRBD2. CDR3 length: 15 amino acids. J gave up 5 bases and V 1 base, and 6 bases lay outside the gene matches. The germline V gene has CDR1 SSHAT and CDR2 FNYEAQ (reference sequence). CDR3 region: CASSLEAGGNNEQYF. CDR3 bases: TGTGCCAGCAGCTTAGAAGCGGGGGGAAATAACGAGCAGTACTTC.

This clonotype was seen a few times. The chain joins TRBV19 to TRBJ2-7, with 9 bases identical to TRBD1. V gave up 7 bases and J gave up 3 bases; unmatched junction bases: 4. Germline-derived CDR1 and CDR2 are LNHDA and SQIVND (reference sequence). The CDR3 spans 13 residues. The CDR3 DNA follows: TGTGCCAGTAACGTGGGACAGGGCTACGAGCAGTACTTC. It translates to CASNVGQGYEQYF.

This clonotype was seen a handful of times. Here the CDR3 DNA reads TGTGCCAGTAGTCCCCGGACAGGGGGCATGAATGAGCAGTTCTTC. Translated: CASSPRTGGMNEQFF. The V call is TRBV19, the J call TRBJ2-1, with 11 bases identical to TRBD1. The V gene end was trimmed by 5 bases and the J gene end by 7 bases; junction bases not matched to a gene: 7. Germline V gives CDR1 LNHDA, CDR2 SQIVND (reference sequence). The CDR3 is made up of 15 amino acids.

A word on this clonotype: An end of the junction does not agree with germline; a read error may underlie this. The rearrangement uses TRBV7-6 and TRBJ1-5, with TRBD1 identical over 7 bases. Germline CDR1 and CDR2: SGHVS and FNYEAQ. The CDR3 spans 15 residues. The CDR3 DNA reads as TGTGCCCGCAGCTTCGCGGGACAGCATAATCCGCCCCCGCATTTT. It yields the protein CARSFAGQHNPPPHF. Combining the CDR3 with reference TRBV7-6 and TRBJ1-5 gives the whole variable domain GAGVSQSPRYKVTKRGQDVALRCDPISGHVSLYWYRQALGQGPEFLTYFNYEAQQDKSGLPNDRFSAERPEGSISTLTIQRTEQRDSAMYRCARSFAGQHNPPPHFGDGTRLSIL.

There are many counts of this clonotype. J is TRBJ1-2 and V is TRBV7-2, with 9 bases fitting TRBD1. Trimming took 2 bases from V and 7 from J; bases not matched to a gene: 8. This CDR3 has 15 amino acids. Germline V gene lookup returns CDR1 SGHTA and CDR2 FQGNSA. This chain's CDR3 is CASSLLSTGGGGYTF. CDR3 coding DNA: TGTGCCAGCAGCTTACTATCGACAGGGGGTGGTGGCTACACCTTC.

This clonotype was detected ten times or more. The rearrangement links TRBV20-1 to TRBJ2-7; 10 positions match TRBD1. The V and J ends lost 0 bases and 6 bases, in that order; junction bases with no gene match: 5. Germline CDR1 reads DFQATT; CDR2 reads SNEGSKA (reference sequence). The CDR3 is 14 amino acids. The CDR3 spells CSARDRDRGFEQYF. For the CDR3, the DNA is TGCAGTGCTAGAGATCGGGACAGGGGATTCGAGCAGTACTTC.

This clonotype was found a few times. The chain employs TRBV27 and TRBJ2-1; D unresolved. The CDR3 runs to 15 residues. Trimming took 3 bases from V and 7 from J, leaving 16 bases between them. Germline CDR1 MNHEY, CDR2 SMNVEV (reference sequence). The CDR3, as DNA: TGTGCCAGCAGTTTTCTTGGTTCTAGTCCAAATGAGCAGTTCTTC. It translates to CASSFLGSSPNEQFF.

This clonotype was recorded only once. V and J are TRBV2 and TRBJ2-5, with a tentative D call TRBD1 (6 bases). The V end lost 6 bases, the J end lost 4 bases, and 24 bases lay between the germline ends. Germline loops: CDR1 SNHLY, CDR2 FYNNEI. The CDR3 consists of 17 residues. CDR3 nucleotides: TGTGCCAGCAGCCTAACGCTTGAAGTCAGGGGTCGAGAGACCCAGTACTTC. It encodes CASSLTLEVRGRETQYF. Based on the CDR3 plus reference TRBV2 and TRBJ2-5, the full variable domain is EPEVTQTPSHQVTQMGQEVILRCVPISNHLYFYWYRQILGQKVEFLVSFYNNEISEKSEIFDDQFSVERPDGSNFTLKIRSTKLEDSAMYFCASSLTLEVRGRETQYFGPGTRLLVL.

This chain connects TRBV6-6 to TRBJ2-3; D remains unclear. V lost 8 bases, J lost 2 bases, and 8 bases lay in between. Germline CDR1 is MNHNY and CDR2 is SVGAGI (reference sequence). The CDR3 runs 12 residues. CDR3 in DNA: TGTGCCAGCTGTTGCGACACAGATACGCAGTATTTT. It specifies CASCCDTDTQYF.

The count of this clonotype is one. CDR3 in DNA: TGCGCCAGCAGCCAAGCCCCTGGGGGGGATCAGCCCCAGCATTTT. Residues: CASSQAPGGDQPQHF. The V call is TRBV4-1, the J call TRBJ1-5; a possible D gene is TRBD1 (5 bases). Trimming shortened V by 1 base and J by 5 bases, and 12 bases separated the two germline ends. The CDR3 sequence is 15 residues long. Germline lookup yields CDR1 MGHRA and CDR2 YSYEKL.

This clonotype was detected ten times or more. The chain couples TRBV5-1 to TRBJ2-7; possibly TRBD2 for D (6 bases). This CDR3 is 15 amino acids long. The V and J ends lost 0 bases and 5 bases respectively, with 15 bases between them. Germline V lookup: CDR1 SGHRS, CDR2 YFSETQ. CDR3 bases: TGCGCCAGCAGCTTGGAGTCTAGCGAGGTCCACGAGCAGTACTTC. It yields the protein CASSLESSEVHEQYF. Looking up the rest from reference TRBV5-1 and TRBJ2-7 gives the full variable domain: KAGVTQTPRYLIKTRGQQVTLSCSPISGHRSVSWYQQTPGQGLQFLFEYFSETQRNKGNFPGRFSGRQFSNSRSEMNVSTLELGDSALYLCASSLESSEVHEQYFGPGTRLTVT.

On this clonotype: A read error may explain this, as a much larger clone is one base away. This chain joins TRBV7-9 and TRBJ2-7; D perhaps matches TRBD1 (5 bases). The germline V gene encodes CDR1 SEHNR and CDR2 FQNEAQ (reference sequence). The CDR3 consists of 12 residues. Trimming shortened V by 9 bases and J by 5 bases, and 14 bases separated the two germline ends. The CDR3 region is CASGHRFDEQYF. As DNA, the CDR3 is TGTGCCAGTGGGCACAGGTTTGACGAGCAGTACTTC. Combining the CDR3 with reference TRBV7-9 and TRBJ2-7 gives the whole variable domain DTGVSQNPRHKITKRGQNVTFRCDPISEHNRLYWYRQTLGQGPEFLTYFQNEAQLEKSRLLSDRFSAERPKGSFSTLEIQRTEQGDSAMYLCASGHRFDEQYFGPGTRLTVT.

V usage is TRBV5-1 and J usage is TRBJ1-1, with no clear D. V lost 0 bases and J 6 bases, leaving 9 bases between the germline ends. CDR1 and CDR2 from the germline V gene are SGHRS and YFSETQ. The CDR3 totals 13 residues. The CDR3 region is CASSLALTPEAFF. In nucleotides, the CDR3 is TGCGCCAGCAGCTTGGCCTTGACCCCTGAAGCTTTCTTT.

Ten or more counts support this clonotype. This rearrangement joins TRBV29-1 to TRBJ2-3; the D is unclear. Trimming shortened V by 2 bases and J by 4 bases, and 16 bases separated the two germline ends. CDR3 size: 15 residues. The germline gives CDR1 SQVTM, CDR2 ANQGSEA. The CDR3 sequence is CSVEYSWRGADTQYF. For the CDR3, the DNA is TGCAGCGTTGAATACAGCTGGCGCGGAGCAGATACGCAGTATTTT.

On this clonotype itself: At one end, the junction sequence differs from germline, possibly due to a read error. The CDR3 bases are TGTGCCAGCAGCCAAGGGGCATCTACCTACAAGCAGTACTTC. Translation gives CASSQGASTYKQYF. The chain employs TRBV16 and TRBJ2-7; the D gene is possibly TRBD1 (5 bases). This CDR3 region has 14 residues. In germline, CDR1 is KGHSY, CDR2 FQNENV.

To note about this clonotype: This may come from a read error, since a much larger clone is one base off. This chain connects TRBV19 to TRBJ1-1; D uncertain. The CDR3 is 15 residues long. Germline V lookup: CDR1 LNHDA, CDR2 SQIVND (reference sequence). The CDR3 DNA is TGTGCCAGTAGTATAGAAACAGCCATGAACACTGTAGCTTTCTTT. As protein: CASSIETAMNTVAFF.

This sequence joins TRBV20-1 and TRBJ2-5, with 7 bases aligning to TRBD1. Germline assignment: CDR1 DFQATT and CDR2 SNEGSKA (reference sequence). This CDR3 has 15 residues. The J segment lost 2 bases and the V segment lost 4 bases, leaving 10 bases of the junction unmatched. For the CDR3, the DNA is TGCAGTGCTAAGGGAATCTGGGACAGACAAGAGACCCAGTACTTC. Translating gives CSAKGIWDRQETQYF.

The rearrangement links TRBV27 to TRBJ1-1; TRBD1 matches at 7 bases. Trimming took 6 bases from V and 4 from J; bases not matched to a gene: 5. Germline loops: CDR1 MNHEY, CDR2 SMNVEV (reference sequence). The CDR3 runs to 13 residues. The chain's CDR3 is CASSAGQATEAFF. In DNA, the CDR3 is TGTGCCAGCAGCGCTGGACAGGCCACTGAAGCTTTCTTT.

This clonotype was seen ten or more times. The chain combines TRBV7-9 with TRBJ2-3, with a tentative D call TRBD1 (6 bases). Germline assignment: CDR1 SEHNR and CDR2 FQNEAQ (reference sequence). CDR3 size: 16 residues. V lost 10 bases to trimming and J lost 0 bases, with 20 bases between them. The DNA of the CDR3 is TGTGCCACTGTTGGGGACACAGCACGGAGCACAGATACGCAGTATTTT. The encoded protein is CATVGDTARSTDTQYF.

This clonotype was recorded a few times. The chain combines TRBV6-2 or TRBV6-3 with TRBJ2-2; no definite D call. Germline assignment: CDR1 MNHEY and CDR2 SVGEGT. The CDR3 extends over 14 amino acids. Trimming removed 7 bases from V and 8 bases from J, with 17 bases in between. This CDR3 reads CASTVGLPPGELFF. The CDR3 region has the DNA TGTGCCAGCACGGTGGGCCTACCTCCGGGGGAGCTGTTTTTT.

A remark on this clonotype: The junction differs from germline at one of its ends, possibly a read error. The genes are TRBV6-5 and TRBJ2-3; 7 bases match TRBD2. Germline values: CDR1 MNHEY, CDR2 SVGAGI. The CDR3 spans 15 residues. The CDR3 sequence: CASSGSAGVRDTRYF. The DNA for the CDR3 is TGTGCCAGCTCCGGGAGCGCGGGAGTCCGAGATACGCGGTATTTT.

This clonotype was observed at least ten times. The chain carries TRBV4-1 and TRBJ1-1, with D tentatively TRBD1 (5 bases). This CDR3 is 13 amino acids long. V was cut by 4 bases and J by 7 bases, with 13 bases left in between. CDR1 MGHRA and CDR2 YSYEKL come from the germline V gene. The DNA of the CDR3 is TGCGCCAGCAGCCTAATACAGGACCGTGAAGCTTTCTTT. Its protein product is CASSLIQDREAFF.

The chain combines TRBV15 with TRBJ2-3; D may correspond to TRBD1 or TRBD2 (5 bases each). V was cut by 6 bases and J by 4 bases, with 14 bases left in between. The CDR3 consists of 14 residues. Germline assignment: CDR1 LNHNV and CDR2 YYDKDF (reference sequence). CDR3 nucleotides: TGTGCCACCAGTTCCGCAGGGACCCCAGATACGCAGTATTTT. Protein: CATSSAGTPDTQYF.

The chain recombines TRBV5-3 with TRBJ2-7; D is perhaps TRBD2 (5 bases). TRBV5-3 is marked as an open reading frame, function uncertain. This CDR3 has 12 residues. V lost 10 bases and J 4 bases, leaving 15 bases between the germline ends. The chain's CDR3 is CAGSQTGYEQYF. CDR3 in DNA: TGTGCCGGCAGCCAGACGGGATACGAGCAGTACTTC.

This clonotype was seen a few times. The CDR3 bases are TGTGCCAGCAGTATGAGTCCCGGTACGCAGTATTTT. It codes for CASSMSPGTQYF. The chain employs TRBV14 and TRBJ2-3; D remains unclear. V was cut by 6 bases and J by 8 bases, with 12 bases left in between. CDR1 is SGHDN and CDR2 is FVKESK in the germline V gene. This CDR3 has 12 residues.

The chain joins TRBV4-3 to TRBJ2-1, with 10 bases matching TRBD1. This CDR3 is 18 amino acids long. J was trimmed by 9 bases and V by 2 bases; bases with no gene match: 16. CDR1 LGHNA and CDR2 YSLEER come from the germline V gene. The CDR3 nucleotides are TGCGCCAGCAGCCAACCCCCGGCCGGGGACAGGGGAATGGTTGAGCAGTTCTTC. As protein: CASSQPPAGDRGMVEQFF.

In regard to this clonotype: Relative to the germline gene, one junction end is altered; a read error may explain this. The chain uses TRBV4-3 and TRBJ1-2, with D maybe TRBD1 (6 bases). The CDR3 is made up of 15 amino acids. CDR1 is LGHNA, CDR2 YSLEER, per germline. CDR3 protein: CASRQDRGARYGYTF. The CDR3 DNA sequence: TGCGCCAGCAGACAAGATAGGGGGGCGCGTTATGGCTACACCTTC.

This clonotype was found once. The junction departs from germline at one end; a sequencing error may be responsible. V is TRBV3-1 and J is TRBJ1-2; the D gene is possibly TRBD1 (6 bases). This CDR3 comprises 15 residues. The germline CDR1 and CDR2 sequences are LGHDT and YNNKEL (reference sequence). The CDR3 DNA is TGTGCCAGCAGCCAAGCCCGGACAGCTATTAATGGCCACACCTTC. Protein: CASSQARTAINGHTF.

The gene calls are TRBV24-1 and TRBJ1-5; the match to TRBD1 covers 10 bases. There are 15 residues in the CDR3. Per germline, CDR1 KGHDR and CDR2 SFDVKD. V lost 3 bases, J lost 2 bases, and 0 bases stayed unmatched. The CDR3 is CATSDGTGGNQPQHF. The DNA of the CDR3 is TGTGCCACCAGTGATGGGACAGGGGGCAATCAGCCCCAGCATTTT.

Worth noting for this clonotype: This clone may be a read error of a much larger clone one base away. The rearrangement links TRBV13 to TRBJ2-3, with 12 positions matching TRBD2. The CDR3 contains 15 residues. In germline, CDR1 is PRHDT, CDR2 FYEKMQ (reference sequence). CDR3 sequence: CASKASGGVPDKQYF. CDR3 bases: TGTGCCAGCAAGGCTAGCGGGGGGGTCCCAGATAAGCAGTATTTT.